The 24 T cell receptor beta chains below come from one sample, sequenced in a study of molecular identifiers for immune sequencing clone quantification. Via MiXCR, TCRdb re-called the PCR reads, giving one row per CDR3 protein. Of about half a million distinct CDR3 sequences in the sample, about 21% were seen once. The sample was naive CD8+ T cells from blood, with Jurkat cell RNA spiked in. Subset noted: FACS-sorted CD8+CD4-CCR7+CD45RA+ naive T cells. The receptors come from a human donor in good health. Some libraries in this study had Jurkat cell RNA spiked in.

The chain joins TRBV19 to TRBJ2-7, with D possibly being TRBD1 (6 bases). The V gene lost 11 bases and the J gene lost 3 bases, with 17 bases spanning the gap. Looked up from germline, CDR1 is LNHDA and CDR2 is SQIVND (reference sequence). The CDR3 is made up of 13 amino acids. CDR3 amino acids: CAFYPRGYYEQYF. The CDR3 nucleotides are TGTGCCTTCTACCCCAGGGGCTACTACGAGCAGTACTTC.

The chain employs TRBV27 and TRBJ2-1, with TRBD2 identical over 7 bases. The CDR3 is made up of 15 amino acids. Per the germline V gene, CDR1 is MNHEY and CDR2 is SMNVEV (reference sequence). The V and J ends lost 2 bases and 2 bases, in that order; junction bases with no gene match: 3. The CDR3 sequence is CASSLRLAAYNEQFF. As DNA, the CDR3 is TGTGCCAGCAGTTTACGGCTAGCGGCCTACAATGAGCAGTTCTTC.

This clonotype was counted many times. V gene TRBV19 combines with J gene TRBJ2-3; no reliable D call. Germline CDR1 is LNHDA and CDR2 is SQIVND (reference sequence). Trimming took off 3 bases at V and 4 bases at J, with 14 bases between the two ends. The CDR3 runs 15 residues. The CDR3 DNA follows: TGTGCCAGTAGTATTGTTGCGACGGCGTCAGATACGCAGTATTTT. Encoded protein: CASSIVATASDTQYF.

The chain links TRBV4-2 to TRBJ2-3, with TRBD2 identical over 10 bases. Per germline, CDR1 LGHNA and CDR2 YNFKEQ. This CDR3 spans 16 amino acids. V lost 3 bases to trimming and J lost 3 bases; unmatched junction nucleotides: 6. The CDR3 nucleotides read TGTGCCAGCAGCCAGAGGGGACTAGCGCAAACAGATACGCAGTATTTT. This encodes CASSQRGLAQTDTQYF.

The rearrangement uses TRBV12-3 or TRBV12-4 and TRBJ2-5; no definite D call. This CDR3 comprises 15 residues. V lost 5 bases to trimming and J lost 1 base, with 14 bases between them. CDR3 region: CASSEAQDGQETQYF. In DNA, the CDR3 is TGTGCCAGCAGTGAAGCGCAGGACGGCCAAGAGACCCAGTACTTC.

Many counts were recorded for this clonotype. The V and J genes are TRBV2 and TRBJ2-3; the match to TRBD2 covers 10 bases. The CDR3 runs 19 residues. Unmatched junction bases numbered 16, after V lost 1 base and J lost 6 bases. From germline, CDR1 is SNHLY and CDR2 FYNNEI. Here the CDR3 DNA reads TGTGCCAGCAGTGAAGGGGCCCCGGAAGCGGGGGGGCCGGTGGATACGCAGTATTTT. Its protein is CASSEGAPEAGGPVDTQYF.

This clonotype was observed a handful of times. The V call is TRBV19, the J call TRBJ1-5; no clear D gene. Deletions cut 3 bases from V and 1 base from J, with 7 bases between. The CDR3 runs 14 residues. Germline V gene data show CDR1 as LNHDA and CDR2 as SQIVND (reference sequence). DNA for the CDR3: TGTGCCAGTAGTATTTGGGTGAGCAATCAGCCCCAGCATTTT. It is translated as CASSIWVSNQPQHF.

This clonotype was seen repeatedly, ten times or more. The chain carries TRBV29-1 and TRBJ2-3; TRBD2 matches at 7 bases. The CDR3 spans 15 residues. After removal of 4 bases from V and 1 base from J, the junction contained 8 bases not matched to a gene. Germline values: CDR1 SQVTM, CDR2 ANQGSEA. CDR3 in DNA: TGCAGCGTTGTTTTTCTGAGCGGGGGCACAGATACGCAGTATTTT. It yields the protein CSVVFLSGGTDTQYF.

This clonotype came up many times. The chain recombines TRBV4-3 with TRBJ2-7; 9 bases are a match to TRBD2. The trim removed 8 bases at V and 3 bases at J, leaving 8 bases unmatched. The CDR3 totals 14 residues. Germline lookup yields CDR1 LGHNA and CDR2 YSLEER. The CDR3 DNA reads TGCGCCAGCTCTAGCGGGGCGGGTGACTACGAGCAGTACTTC. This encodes CASSSGAGDYEQYF.

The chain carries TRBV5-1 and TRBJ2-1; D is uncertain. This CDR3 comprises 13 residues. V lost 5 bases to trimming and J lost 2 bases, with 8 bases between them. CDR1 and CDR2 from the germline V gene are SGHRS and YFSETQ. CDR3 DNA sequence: TGCGCCAGCAGACTTCCAACCTACAATGAGCAGTTCTTC. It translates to CASRLPTYNEQFF.

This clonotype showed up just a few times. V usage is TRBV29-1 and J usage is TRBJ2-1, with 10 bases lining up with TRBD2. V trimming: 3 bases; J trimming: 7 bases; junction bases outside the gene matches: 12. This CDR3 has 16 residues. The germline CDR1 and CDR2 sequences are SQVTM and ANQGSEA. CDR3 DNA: TGCAGCGTTGAGGGGACTAGCGAGGGTTCAGGGAATGAGCAGTTCTTC. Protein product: CSVEGTSEGSGNEQFF.

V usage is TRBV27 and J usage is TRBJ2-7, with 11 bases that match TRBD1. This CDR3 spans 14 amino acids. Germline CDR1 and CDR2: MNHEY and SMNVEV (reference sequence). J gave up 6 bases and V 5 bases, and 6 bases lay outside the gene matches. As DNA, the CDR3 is TGTGCCAGCAGTCTATACGGACAGGGGGCCGAGCAGTACTTC. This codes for CASSLYGQGAEQYF.

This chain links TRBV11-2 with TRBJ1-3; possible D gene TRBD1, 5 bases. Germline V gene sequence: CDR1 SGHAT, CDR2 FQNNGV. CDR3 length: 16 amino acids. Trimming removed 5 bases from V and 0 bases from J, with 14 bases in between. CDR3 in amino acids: CASSPGLRGSGNTIYF. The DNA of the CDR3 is TGTGCCAGCAGCCCAGGGTTGAGGGGCTCTGGAAACACCATATATTTT.

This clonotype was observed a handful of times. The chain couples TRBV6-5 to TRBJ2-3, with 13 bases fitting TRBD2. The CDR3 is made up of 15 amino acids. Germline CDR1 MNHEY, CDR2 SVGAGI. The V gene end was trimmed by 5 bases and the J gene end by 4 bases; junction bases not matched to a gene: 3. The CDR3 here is CASSLGTSGADTQYF. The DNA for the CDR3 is TGTGCCAGCAGTCTAGGGACTAGCGGGGCAGATACGCAGTATTTT.

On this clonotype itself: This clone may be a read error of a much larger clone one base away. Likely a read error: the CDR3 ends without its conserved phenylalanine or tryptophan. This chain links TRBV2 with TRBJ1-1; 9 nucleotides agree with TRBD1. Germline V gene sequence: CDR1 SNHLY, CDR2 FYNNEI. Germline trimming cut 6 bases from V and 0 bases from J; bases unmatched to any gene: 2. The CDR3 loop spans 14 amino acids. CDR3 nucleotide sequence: TGTGCCAGCAGGGACAGGGGCATGAACACTGAAGCTTTCTCT. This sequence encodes CASRDRGMNTEAFS.

CDR3 bases: TGCGCCAGCAGCCAAGATACGGGGGCGGTCTATGGCTACACCTTC. It encodes CASSQDTGAVYGYTF. The chain has TRBV4-3 and TRBJ1-2; D may be TRBD1 (6 bases). The germline CDR1 and CDR2 sequences are LGHNA and YSLEER. CDR3 length: 15 amino acids. Trimming took off 0 bases at V and 4 bases at J, with 12 bases between the two ends.

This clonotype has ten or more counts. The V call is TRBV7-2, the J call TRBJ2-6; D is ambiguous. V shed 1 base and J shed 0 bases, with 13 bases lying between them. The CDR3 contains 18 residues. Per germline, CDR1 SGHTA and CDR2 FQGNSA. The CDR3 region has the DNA TGTGCCAGCAGCTTAGTTCCGAATCCCAGCTCTGGGGCCAACGTCCTGACTTTC. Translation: CASSLVPNPSSGANVLTF.

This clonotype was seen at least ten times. CDR3 sequence (DNA): TGTGCCAGCAGCTTGGAGGGGAGTGGAGAGACCCAGTACTTC. This sequence encodes CASSLEGSGETQYF. V usage is TRBV5-4 and J usage is TRBJ2-5; either TRBD1 or TRBD2 may supply D (5 bases each). V was shortened by 0 bases and J by 4 bases, with 10 bases between the two germline ends. The CDR3 has 14 residues. Germline lookup yields CDR1 SGHNT and CDR2 YYREEE (reference sequence).

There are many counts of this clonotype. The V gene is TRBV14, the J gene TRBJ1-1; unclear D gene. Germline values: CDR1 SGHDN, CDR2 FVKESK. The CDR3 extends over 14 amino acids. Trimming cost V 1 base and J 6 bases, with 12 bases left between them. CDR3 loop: CASSQAGSSPEAFF. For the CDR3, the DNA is TGTGCCAGCAGCCAAGCCGGCTCCAGCCCTGAAGCTTTCTTT.

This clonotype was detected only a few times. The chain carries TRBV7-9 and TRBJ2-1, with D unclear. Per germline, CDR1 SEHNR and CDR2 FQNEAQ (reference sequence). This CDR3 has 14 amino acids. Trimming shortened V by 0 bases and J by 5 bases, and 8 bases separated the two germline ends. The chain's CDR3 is CASSLARQNNEQFF. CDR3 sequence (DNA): TGTGCCAGCAGCTTAGCGCGTCAGAACAATGAGCAGTTCTTC.

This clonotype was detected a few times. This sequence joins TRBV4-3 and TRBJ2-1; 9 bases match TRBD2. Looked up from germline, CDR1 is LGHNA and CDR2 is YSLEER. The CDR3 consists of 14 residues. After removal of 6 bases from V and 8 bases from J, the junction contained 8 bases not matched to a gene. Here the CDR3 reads CASSGGRASYEQFF. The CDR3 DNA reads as TGCGCCAGCAGTGGCGGGAGGGCCAGTTATGAGCAGTTCTTC.

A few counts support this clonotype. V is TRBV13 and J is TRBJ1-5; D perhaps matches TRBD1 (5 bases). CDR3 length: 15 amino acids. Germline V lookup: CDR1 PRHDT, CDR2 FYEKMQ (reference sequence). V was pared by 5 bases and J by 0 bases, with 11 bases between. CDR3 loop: CASSEGPDSNQPQHF. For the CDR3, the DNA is TGTGCCAGCAGCGAGGGACCAGATAGCAATCAGCCCCAGCATTTT. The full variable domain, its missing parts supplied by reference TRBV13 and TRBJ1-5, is AAGVIQSPRHLIKEKRETATLKCYPIPRHDTVYWYQQGPGQDPQFLISFYEKMQSDKGSIPDRFSAQQFSDYHSELNMSSLELGDSALYFCASSEGPDSNQPQHFGDGTRLSIL.

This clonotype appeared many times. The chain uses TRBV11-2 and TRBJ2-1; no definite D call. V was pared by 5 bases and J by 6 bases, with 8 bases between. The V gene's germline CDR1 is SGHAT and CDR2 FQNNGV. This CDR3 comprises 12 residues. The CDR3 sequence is CASSRLVNEQFF. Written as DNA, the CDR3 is TGTGCCAGCAGCCGACTGGTCAATGAGCAGTTCTTC.

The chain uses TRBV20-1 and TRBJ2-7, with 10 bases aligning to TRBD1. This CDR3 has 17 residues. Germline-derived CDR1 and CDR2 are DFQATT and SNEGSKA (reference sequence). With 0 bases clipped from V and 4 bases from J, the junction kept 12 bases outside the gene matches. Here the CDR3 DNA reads TGCAGTGCTAGAGAGTTTTTCTCGGGACAGGGGTCTTACGAGCAGTACTTC. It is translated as CSAREFFSGQGSYEQYF.